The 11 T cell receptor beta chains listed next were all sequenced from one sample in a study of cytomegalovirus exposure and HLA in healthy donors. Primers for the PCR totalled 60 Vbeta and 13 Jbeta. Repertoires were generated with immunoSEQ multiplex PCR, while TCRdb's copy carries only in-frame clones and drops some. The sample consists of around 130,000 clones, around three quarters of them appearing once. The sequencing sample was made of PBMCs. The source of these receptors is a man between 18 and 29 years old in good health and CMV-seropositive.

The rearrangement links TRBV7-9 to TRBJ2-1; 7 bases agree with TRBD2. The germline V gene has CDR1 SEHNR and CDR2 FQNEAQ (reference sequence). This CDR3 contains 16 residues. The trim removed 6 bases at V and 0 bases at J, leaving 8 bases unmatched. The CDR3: CASRGGSSGSYNEQFF. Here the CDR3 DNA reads TGTGCCAGCAGGGGGGGGAGCTCCGGCTCCTACAATGAGCAGTTCTTC.

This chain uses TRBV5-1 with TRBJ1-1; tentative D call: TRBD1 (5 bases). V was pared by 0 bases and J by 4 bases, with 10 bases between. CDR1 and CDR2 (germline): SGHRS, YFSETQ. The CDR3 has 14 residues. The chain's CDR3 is CASSLDGGATEAFF. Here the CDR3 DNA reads TGCGCCAGCAGCTTGGATGGAGGGGCCACTGAAGCTTTCTTT.

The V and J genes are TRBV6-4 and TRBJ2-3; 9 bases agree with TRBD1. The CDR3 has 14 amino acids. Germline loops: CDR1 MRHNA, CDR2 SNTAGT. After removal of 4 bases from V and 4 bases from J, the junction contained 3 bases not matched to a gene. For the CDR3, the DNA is TGTGCCAGCAGTGTTGGGACAGGGCCAGATACGCAGTATTTT. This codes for CASSVGTGPDTQYF.

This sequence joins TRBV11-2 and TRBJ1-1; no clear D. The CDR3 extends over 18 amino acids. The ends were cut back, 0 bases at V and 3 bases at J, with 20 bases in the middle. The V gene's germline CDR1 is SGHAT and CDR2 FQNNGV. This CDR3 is CASSLDGWSGRVYTEAFF. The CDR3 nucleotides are TGTGCCAGCAGCTTAGACGGGTGGAGCGGGCGGGTGTACACTGAAGCTTTCTTT.

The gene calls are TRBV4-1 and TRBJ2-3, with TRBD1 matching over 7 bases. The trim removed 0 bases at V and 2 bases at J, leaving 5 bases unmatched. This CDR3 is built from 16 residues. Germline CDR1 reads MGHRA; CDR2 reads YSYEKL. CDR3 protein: CASSQEGTEFTDTQYF. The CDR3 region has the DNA TGCGCCAGCAGCCAAGAAGGGACAGAATTCACAGATACGCAGTATTTT.

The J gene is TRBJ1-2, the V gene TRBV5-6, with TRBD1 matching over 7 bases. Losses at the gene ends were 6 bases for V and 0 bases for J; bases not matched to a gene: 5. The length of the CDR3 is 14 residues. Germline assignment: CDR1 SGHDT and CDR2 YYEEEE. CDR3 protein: CASNETGTNYGYTF. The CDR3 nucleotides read TGTGCCAGCAACGAGACAGGGACTAACTATGGCTACACCTTC.

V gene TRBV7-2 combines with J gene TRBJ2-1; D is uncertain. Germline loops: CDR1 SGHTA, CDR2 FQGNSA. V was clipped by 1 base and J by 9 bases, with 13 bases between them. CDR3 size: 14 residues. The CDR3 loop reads CASSLEALSIEQFF. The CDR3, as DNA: TGTGCCAGCAGCTTAGAAGCACTCTCAATTGAGCAGTTCTTC.

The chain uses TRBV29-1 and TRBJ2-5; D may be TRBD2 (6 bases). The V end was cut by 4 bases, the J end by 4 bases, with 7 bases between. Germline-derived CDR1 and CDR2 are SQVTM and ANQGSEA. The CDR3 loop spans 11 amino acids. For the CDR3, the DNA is TGCAGCGTTGCCGGGGGAGAGACCCAGTACTTC. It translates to CSVAGGETQYF.

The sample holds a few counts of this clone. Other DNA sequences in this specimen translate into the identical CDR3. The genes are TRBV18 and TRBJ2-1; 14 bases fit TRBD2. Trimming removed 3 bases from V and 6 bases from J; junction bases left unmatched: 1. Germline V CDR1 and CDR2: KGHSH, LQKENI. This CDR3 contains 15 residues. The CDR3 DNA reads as TGTGCCAGCTCACCGACTAGCGGGGGGGCCAATGAGCAGTTCTTC. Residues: CASSPTSGGANEQFF.

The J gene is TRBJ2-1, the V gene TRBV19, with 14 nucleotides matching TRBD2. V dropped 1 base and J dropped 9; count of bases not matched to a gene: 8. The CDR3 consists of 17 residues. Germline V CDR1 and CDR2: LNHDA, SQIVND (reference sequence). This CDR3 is CASSIGPPGLAGVEQFF. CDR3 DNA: TGTGCCAGTAGTATAGGGCCCCCGGGACTAGCGGGAGTTGAGCAGTTCTTC. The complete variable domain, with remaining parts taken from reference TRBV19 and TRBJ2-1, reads DGGITQSPKYLFRKEGQNVTLSCEQNLNHDAMYWYRQDPGQGLRLIYYSQIVNDFQKGDIAEGYSVSREKKESFPLTVTSAQKNPTAFYLCASSIGPPGLAGVEQFFGPGTRLTVL.

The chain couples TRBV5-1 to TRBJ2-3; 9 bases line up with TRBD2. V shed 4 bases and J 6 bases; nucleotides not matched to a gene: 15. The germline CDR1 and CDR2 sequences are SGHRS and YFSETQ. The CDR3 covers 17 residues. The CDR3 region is CASSPILTAGGPDTQYF. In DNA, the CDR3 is TGCGCCAGCAGCCCAATCCTGACCGCGGGAGGGCCGGATACGCAGTATTTT.